The source of this T cell receptor (beta chain) is a study of early T cells in non-severe SARS-CoV-2 infection. General study findings and limits: Anti-spike CD8 responses were favored in VDJdb matching, and private and CD4 specificities were missed.

This clonotype appeared a few times. Its antigen is currently unknown. One entry per CDR3 protein, called by TCRdb with MiXCR from the 5' RACE reads. The sample lists 65,000 to 85,000 distinct CDR3 sequences, less than 20% seen once, with approximately 12% in the top ten. The source material was whole blood. The sequence derives from an adult who was a healthcare worker with PCR-confirmed SARS-CoV-2 infection or an uninfected control (not recorded which).

The DNA for the CDR3 is TGTGCCAGCAGTTACTCGAAGGGGATCTATGGCTACACCTTC. This encodes CASSYSKGIYGYTF. The genes are TRBV6-5 and TRBJ1-2, with D maybe TRBD1 (5 bases). Looked up from germline, CDR1 is MNHEY and CDR2 is SVGAGI. Deletions cut 0 bases from V and 4 bases from J, with 9 bases between. This CDR3 contains 14 residues.